This entry lists 20 T cell receptor beta chains sequenced from one sample in a study of T cell clusters in autoimmune cytopenias. Approximately 40,000 genome equivalents of blood DNA were amplified for TRB. TRB was amplified by touch-down multiplex PCR, primer pools A and B combined. TCRdb re-called the multiplex PCR reads and catalogs CDR3 proteins one per entry, DNA excluded. The sample is made up of roughly 7,000 distinct CDR3 sequences, and the top ten hold roughly 3.6% of it. The sequenced material came from peripheral blood. The receptors derive from a human donor with an autoimmune cytopenia or autoimmune hepatitis (not recorded which).

This clonotype registers medium-sized (0.01 to 0.1%) by frequency. The V gene is TRBV19, the J gene TRBJ2-3; TCRdb calls TRBD2, which cannot be checked without DNA. The germline gives CDR1 LNHDA, CDR2 SQIVND (reference sequence). There are 15 residues in the CDR3. The chain's CDR3 is CASTSGGAGTDTQYF.

This clonotype shows up as medium-sized by frequency. J is TRBJ2-7 and V is TRBV6-2 or TRBV6-3. CDR1 and CDR2 from the germline V gene are MNHEY and SVGEGT. The CDR3 is 13 residues long. The CDR3 sequence is CASSSDFKGEQYF.

The chain joins TRBV18 to TRBJ2-7; the TRBD1 assignment by TCRdb is unverifiable without DNA. The CDR3 covers 14 residues. Germline V gene lookup returns CDR1 KGHSH and CDR2 LQKENI. Here the CDR3 reads CASSPRDRDHEQYF.

In terms of frequency, this clonotype is medium-sized. This chain joins TRBV12-3 or TRBV12-4 and TRBJ2-2; TCRdb's assignment of TRBD1 cannot be checked, as there is no DNA. The CDR3 is made up of 15 amino acids. The chain's CDR3 is CASSLQGRDTGELFF.

Judged by frequency, this clonotype is medium-sized. The rearrangement uses TRBV6-6 and TRBJ2-3; TCRdb selects TRBD1, and the lack of DNA leaves this call unchecked. This CDR3 region has 13 residues. Looked up from germline, CDR1 is MNHNY and CDR2 is SVGAGI (reference sequence). The CDR3 spells CATRAGVSDTQYF.

The chain links TRBV7-2 to TRBJ2-5; TCRdb reports TRBD1, a call that lacks DNA to check it against. There are 13 residues in the CDR3. Germline CDR1 is SGHTA and CDR2 is FQGNSA. The CDR3 spells CASRIGGQETQYF.

The J gene is TRBJ1-4, the V gene TRBV6-1. CDR1 and CDR2 from the germline V gene are MNHNS and SASEGT. The CDR3 runs to 16 residues. CDR3 residues: CASSPETRQTNEKLFF.

The chain carries TRBV18 and TRBJ1-1; TCRdb proposes TRBD1, but this gene call is untestable without DNA. The germline V gene has CDR1 KGHSH and CDR2 LQKENI. The CDR3 has 15 amino acids. CDR3: CATTHQHRGETEAFF. Variable domain in full (rest from reference TRBV18 and TRBJ1-1): NAGVMQNPRHLVRRRGQEARLRCSPMKGHSHVYWYRQLPEEGLKFMVYLQKENIIDESGMPKERFSAEFPKEGPSILRIQQVVRGDSAAYFCATTHQHRGETEAFFGQGTRLTVV.

This chain uses TRBV7-9 with TRBJ1-4; TCRdb's assignment of TRBD1 cannot be checked, as there is no DNA. The CDR3 length is 14 residues. CDR1 SEHNR and CDR2 FQNEAQ come from the germline V gene (reference sequence). The chain's CDR3 is CASSPGWGNEKLFF.

The rearrangement joins TRBV13 to TRBJ1-1; the D call of TRBD1 rests on TCRdb alone, since no DNA is present to check it. This CDR3 has 13 residues. Looked up from germline, CDR1 is PRHDT and CDR2 is FYEKMQ (reference sequence). The CDR3 is CASSFRESTEAFF.

The chain links TRBV27 to TRBJ1-2; no DNA is available, so the TRBD1 call from TCRdb remains unchecked. This CDR3 has 14 residues. Germline CDR1 is MNHEY and CDR2 is SMNVEV (reference sequence). The CDR3 region is CASSFTGSAHGYTF.

This clonotype is medium-sized by frequency. The chain carries TRBV6-6 and TRBJ1-6; without DNA, the TCRdb call of TRBD1 cannot be checked. The CDR3 is made up of 12 amino acids. Germline assignment: CDR1 MNHNY and CDR2 SVGAGI (reference sequence). The CDR3 protein is CASSMGDSPLHF.

According to its frequency, this clonotype is medium-sized. The chain couples TRBV19 to TRBJ1-5; lacking DNA, the TRBD1 call made by TCRdb goes unchecked. This CDR3 has 13 residues. Germline CDR1 and CDR2: LNHDA and SQIVND (reference sequence). CDR3 protein: CASSDQGTQPQHF. Supplemented by reference TRBV19 and TRBJ1-5, the full variable domain reads DGGITQSPKYLFRKEGQNVTLSCEQNLNHDAMYWYRQDPGQGLRLIYYSQIVNDFQKGDIAEGYSVSREKKESFPLTVTSAQKNPTAFYLCASSDQGTQPQHFGDGTRLSIL.

The chain carries TRBV30 and TRBJ1-4. The germline gives CDR1 GTSNPN, CDR2 SVGIG (reference sequence). This CDR3 contains 18 residues. The CDR3 region is CAWSSGGYLIPTNEKLFF.

The J gene is TRBJ2-6, the V gene TRBV15; TCRdb's assignment of TRBD1 cannot be checked, as there is no DNA. Germline V gives CDR1 LNHNV, CDR2 YYDKDF (reference sequence). There are 17 residues in the CDR3. The CDR3 here is CATSSPRGPGGANVLTF.

The V call is TRBV6-5, the J call TRBJ2-1; TCRdb returns TRBD2, unconfirmable since there is no DNA. The CDR3 totals 16 residues. CDR1 is MNHEY, CDR2 SVGAGI, per germline. This chain's CDR3 is CASRIAGGQAYNEQFF.

Measured by frequency, this clonotype is medium-sized. This chain links TRBV7-6 with TRBJ2-2; TCRdb designates TRBD2, a call that cannot be tested without DNA. Germline CDR1 SGHVS, CDR2 FNYEAQ. The CDR3 extends over 20 amino acids. The CDR3 loop reads CASSLASASGGFRNTGELFF.

The V call is TRBV12-3 or TRBV12-4, the J call TRBJ1-4. The CDR3 totals 15 residues. CDR3 residues: CASRGEGATNEKLFF.

The chain has TRBV30 and TRBJ2-1; as DNA is missing, the TRBD1 call by TCRdb cannot be tested. CDR1 and CDR2 (germline): GTSNPN, SVGIG (reference sequence). The CDR3 totals 15 residues. The CDR3 sequence is CAWRIGLGWGNEQFF.

V usage is TRBV6-1 and J usage is TRBJ2-2; checking the TCRdb D call of TRBD2 is not possible without DNA. The CDR3 runs to 20 residues. Germline V lookup: CDR1 MNHNS, CDR2 SASEGT. The CDR3 protein is CASSEPGTSGGALGTGELFF.